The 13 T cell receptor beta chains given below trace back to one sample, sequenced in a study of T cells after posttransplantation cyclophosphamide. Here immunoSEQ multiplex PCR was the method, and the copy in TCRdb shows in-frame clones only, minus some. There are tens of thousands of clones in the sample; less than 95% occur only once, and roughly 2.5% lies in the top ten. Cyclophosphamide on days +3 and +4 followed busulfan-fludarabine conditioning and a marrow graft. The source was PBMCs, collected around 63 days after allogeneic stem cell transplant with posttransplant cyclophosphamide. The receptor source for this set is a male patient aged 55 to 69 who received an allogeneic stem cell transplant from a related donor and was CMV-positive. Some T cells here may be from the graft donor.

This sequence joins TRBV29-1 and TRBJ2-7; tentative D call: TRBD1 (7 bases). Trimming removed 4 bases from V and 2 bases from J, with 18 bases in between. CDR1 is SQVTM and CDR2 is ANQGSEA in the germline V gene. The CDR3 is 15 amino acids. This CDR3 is CSVGGVGQVTYEQYF. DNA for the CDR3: TGCAGCGTTGGGGGGGTTGGACAGGTCACCTACGAGCAGTACTTC.

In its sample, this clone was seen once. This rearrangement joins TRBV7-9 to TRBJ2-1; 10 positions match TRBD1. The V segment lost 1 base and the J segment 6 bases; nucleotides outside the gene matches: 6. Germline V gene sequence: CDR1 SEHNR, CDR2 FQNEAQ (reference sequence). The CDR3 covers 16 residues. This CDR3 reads CASSLGQGAPSNEQFF. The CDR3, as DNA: TGTGCCAGCAGCTTAGGACAGGGGGCCCCATCCAATGAGCAGTTCTTC.

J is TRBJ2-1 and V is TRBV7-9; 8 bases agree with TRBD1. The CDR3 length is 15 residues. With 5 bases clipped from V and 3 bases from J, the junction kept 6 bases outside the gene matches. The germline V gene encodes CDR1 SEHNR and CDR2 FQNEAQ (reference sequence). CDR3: CASSPRDRLYNEQFF. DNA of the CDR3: TGTGCCAGCAGCCCCCGGGACAGGCTCTACAATGAGCAGTTCTTC.

CDR3 coding DNA: TGTGCCAGCAGCTTCGGGAGCAAGCCCCAGCATTTT. It yields the protein CASSFGSKPQHF. This rearrangement joins TRBV5-6 to TRBJ1-5; D is unresolved. Trimming stripped 2 bases from V and 8 bases from J, with 8 bases between. Germline V lookup: CDR1 SGHDT, CDR2 YYEEEE. This CDR3 has 12 residues. Full variable domain (missing parts from reference TRBV5-6 and TRBJ1-5): DAGVTQSPTHLIKTRGQQVTLRCSPKSGHDTVSWYQQALGQGPQFIFQYYEEEERQRGNFPDRFSGHQFPNYSSELNVNALLLGDSALYLCASSFGSKPQHFGDGTRLSIL.

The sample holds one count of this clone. CDR3 sequence reads: CASSQAGGRNEQYF. The CDR3 region has the DNA TGTGCCAGCAGTCAAGCGGGGGGGCGGAACGAGCAGTACTTC. V gene TRBV25-1 combines with J gene TRBJ2-7; 10 bases are shared with TRBD2. The V segment lost 5 bases and the J segment 5 bases; nucleotides outside the gene matches: 6. Germline values: CDR1 MGHDK, CDR2 SYGVNS. The CDR3 contains 14 residues.

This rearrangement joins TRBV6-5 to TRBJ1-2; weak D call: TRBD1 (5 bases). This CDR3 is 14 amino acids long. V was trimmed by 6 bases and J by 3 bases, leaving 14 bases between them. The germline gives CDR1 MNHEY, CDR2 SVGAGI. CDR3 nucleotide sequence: TGTGCCAGCAGCTTCAGGGTCTGGGACTATGGCTACACCTTC. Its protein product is CASSFRVWDYGYTF.

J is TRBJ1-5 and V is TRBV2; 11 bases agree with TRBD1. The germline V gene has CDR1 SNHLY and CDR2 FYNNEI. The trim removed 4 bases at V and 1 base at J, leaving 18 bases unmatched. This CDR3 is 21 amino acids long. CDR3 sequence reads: CASSVGFLEDRGLFSNQPQHF. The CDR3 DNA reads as TGTGCCAGCAGTGTTGGGTTTCTTGAGGACAGGGGGCTCTTCAGCAATCAGCCCCAGCATTTT.

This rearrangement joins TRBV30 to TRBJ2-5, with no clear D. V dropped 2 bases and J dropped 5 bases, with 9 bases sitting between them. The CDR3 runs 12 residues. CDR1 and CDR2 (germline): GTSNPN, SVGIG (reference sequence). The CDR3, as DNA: TGTGCCTGGAGTCGCGGCTCGGAGACCCAGTACTTC. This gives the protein CAWSRGSETQYF. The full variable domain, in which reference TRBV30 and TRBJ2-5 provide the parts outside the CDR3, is SQTIHQWPATLVQPVGSPLSLECTVEGTSNPNLYWYRQAAGRGLQLLFYSVGIGQISSEVPQNLSASRPQDRQFILSSKKLLLSDSGFYLCAWSRGSETQYFGPGTRLLVL.

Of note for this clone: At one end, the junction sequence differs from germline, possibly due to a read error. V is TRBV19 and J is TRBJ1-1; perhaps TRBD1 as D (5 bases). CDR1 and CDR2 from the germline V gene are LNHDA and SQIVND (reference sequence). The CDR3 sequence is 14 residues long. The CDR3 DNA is TGTGCCAGTAATATAGGTGGACAGAACACTGAAGCTTTCTTT. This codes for CASNIGGQNTEAFF.

CDR3 in amino acids: CASRISGQFYNEQFF. Written as DNA, the CDR3 is TGTGCCAGCAGGATCTCGGGACAGTTCTACAATGAGCAGTTCTTC. This chain uses TRBV27 with TRBJ2-1; 7 bases fit TRBD1. V gave up 6 bases and J gave up 3 bases; unmatched junction bases: 8. The CDR3 is made up of 15 amino acids. Germline V lookup: CDR1 MNHEY, CDR2 SMNVEV (reference sequence).

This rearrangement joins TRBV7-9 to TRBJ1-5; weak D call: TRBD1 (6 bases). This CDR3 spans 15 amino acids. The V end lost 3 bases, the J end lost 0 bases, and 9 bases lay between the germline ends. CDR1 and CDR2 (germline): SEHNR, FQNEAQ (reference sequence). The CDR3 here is CASSFTGLSNQPQHF. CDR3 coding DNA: TGTGCCAGCAGCTTTACAGGGCTTAGCAATCAGCCCCAGCATTTT.

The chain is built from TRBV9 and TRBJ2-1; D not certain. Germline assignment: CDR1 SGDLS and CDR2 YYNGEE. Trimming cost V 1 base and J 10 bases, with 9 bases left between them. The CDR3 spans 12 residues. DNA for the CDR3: TGTGCCAGCAGCGTACTGCAGGCAGAGCAGTTCTTC. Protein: CASSVLQAEQFF.

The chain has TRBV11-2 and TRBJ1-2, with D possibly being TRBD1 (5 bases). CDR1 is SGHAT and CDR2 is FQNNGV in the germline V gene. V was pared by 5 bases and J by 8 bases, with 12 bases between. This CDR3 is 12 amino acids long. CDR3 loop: CASSLSGYGYTF. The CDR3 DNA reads TGTGCCAGCAGCCTATCAGGGTACGGCTACACCTTC.